The T cell receptor beta chain described here comes from a study of cytotoxic CD8 clonotypes in ibrutinib-treated CLL. Study-level background: An average of around 250,000 productive templates and approximately 91,000 productive rearrangements was obtained per sample. Overall study findings and caveats: Patients had baseline clonality above age-matched healthy donors, and this clonality moved with circulating CD8+ T-cell counts. Public clonotypes, an uncommon group, contracted or remained stable on treatment.

From germline, CDR1 is GTSNPN and CDR2 SVGIG (reference sequence). The CDR3 is made up of 13 amino acids, end residues included. Sequenced by immunoSEQ multiplex PCR; TCRdb stores in-frame clones only, minus some. Of hundreds of thousands of clones listed, less than 75% are singletons. Note on this clone: The antigen remains undetermined. The limits of the CDR3 on the DNA are not certain, so only TCRdb's listed CDR3 is given.

This receptor was taken from a human donor with chronic lymphocytic leukemia. The chain joins TRBV30 to TRBJ2-1; the table's D call TRBD2 went unverified against the DNA. The source was PBMCs, collected after 24 months of ibrutinib treatment. The CDR3 is CAWGIGAGGPEFF.